Below, 15 T cell receptor beta chains from the same sample are listed, as sequenced in a study of shared T cell receptors in the human thymus. Produced via immunoSEQ multiplex PCR; TCRdb's table is partial and in-frame only. The table includes about 660,000 clones, approximately 88% detected once. The same data also contributed to another study, on human thymus T cells.

Sequencing was done on a sample of thymocytes. The receptors come from a boy younger than two with a congenital heart defect.

The chain uses TRBV27 and TRBJ1-3; D is unclear. There are 13 residues in the CDR3. The ends were cut back, 6 bases at V and 0 bases at J, with 6 bases in the middle. Germline V gene sequence: CDR1 MNHEY, CDR2 SMNVEV (reference sequence). The CDR3 region has the DNA TGTGCCAGCAGGCGGGGCTCTGGAAACACCATATATTTT. Protein product: CASRRGSGNTIYF.

The V and J genes are TRBV30 and TRBJ2-3, with D perhaps TRBD2 (5 bases). The CDR3 covers 13 residues. Trimming pared 0 bases from V and 5 bases from J, leaving 9 bases between. CDR1 and CDR2 from the germline V gene are GTSNPN and SVGIG (reference sequence). The CDR3: CAWSVRAGDTQYF. CDR3 nucleotides: TGTGCCTGGAGTGTACGGGCGGGAGATACGCAGTATTTT.

This clone was seen a few times. The rearrangement uses TRBV9 and TRBJ2-7; weak D call: TRBD2 (5 bases). CDR3 size: 15 residues. V was shortened by 0 bases and J by 6 bases, with 16 bases between the two germline ends. CDR1 is SGDLS and CDR2 is YYNGEE in the germline V gene. CDR3 bases: TGTGCCAGCAGCGTAGAGGCTAGCCCTCCGGGCGAGCAGTACTTC. Translated, it gives CASSVEASPPGEQYF.

CDR3 protein: CASSQDSPYAGGIYNEQFF. CDR3 sequence (DNA): TGCGCCAGCAGCCAAGATTCCCCTTACGCGGGAGGGATCTACAATGAGCAGTTCTTC. The chain couples TRBV4-3 to TRBJ2-1, with TRBD2 matching over 9 bases. In germline, CDR1 is LGHNA, CDR2 YSLEER. J was trimmed by 3 bases and V by 0 bases; bases with no gene match: 12. The CDR3 is 19 amino acids.

V and J are TRBV6-4 and TRBJ2-2, with 8 bases aligning to TRBD2. The germline V gene has CDR1 MRHNA and CDR2 SNTAGT. This CDR3 region has 15 residues. The trim removed 8 bases at V and 4 bases at J, leaving 9 bases unmatched. CDR3 sequence (DNA): TGTGCCAGCTCCGAATTAGCGGGAACCACCGGGGAGCTGTTTTTT. This sequence encodes CASSELAGTTGELFF.

This chain connects TRBV4-3 to TRBJ2-7, with 8 bases aligning to TRBD1. The germline gives CDR1 LGHNA, CDR2 YSLEER. Trimming took 0 bases from V and 2 from J; bases not matched to a gene: 6. The CDR3 spans 16 residues. The CDR3 is CASSQERVRGPYEQYF. CDR3 sequence (DNA): TGCGCCAGCAGCCAAGAGAGGGTCAGGGGGCCCTACGAGCAGTACTTC.

This chain uses TRBV15 with TRBJ2-7; no clear D. CDR3 size: 16 residues. Deletions cut 0 bases from V and 0 bases from J, with 12 bases between. CDR1 is LNHNV, CDR2 YYDKDF, per germline (reference sequence). The CDR3 here is CATSRDLGRRSYEQYF. For the CDR3, the DNA is TGTGCCACCAGCAGAGATCTGGGCCGCCGCTCCTACGAGCAGTACTTC. Full variable domain (remainder filled in from reference TRBV15 and TRBJ2-7): DAMVIQNPRYQVTQFGKPVTLSCSQTLNHNVMYWYQQKSSQAPKLLFHYYDKDFNNEADTPDNFQSRRPNTSFCFLDIRSPGLGDTAMYLCATSRDLGRRSYEQYFGPGTRLTVT.

The chain carries TRBV7-2 and TRBJ2-5; 10 bases line up with TRBD2. CDR1 is SGHTA and CDR2 is FQGNSA in the germline V gene. J gave up 0 bases and V 2 bases, and 3 bases lay outside the gene matches. The CDR3 is made up of 16 amino acids. The CDR3: CASSLKLAGHQETQYF. Here the CDR3 DNA reads TGTGCCAGCAGCTTAAAACTAGCGGGACACCAAGAGACCCAGTACTTC.

This clone has just one count. The gene calls are TRBV4-2 and TRBJ2-5; perhaps TRBD1 as D (5 bases). V lost 0 bases, J lost 1 base, and 9 bases lay in between. The length of the CDR3 is 15 residues. From germline, CDR1 is LGHNA and CDR2 YNFKEQ. The CDR3 is CASSQDTGPQETQYF. CDR3 DNA sequence: TGTGCCAGCAGCCAAGATACAGGTCCCCAAGAGACCCAGTACTTC.

The rearrangement links TRBV9 to TRBJ2-5, with D maybe TRBD2 (5 bases). CDR1 is SGDLS and CDR2 is YYNGEE in the germline V gene. The CDR3 spans 15 residues. V lost 4 bases to trimming and J lost 2 bases, with 15 bases between them. As DNA, the CDR3 is TGTGCCAGCAGCTTCCACCAGACTAAGCAAGAGACCCAGTACTTC. Translated: CASSFHQTKQETQYF.

The rearrangement joins TRBV27 to TRBJ1-2, with D tentatively TRBD1 (6 bases). CDR1 and CDR2 from the germline V gene are MNHEY and SMNVEV (reference sequence). Trimming removed 4 bases from V and 6 bases from J, with 15 bases in between. The CDR3 covers 14 residues. The CDR3 DNA sequence: TGTGCCAGCAGTTCTTGGCAGGGGAGCCATGGCTACACCTTC. Amino acids: CASSSWQGSHGYTF.

The chain uses TRBV4-1 and TRBJ2-5; the match to TRBD2 covers 8 bases. The germline V gene has CDR1 MGHRA and CDR2 YSYEKL. The CDR3 runs 17 residues. The trim removed 0 bases at V and 5 bases at J, leaving 11 bases unmatched. Here the CDR3 reads CASSQDGSGRPRETQYF. CDR3 in DNA: TGCGCCAGCAGCCAAGATGGGAGCGGGAGACCCCGGGAGACCCAGTACTTC.

The V gene is TRBV5-8, the J gene TRBJ1-2; 8 nucleotides align to TRBD1. CDR3 length: 15 residues. V lost 0 bases to trimming and J lost 5 bases; unmatched junction nucleotides: 6. Per germline, CDR1 SGHTS and CDR2 YDEGEE. DNA of the CDR3: TGTGCCAGCAGCTTGGCCGACAGGGGCTATTATGGCTACACCTTC. It specifies CASSLADRGYYGYTF.

This clone was recorded only once. The rearrangement uses TRBV10-2 and TRBJ1-1, with 7 bases identical to TRBD1. V lost 6 bases and J lost 1; bases outside the gene matches: 2. The CDR3 spans 13 residues. CDR1 and CDR2 (germline): WSHSY, SAAADI. CDR3 sequence reads: CASRAGGNTEAFF. In DNA form, the CDR3 reads TGCGCCAGCAGAGCAGGGGGGAACACTGAAGCTTTCTTT.

CDR3 region: CAIASRPSGSPGQYF. DNA for the CDR3: TGTGCCATCGCTTCTCGGCCTAGCGGGTCCCCGGGGCAGTACTTC. The J gene is TRBJ2-7, the V gene TRBV28; 8 bases are a match to TRBD2. Germline CDR1 MDHEN, CDR2 SYDVKM. V trimming: 10 bases; J trimming: 9 bases; junction bases outside the gene matches: 20. The CDR3 spans 15 residues.